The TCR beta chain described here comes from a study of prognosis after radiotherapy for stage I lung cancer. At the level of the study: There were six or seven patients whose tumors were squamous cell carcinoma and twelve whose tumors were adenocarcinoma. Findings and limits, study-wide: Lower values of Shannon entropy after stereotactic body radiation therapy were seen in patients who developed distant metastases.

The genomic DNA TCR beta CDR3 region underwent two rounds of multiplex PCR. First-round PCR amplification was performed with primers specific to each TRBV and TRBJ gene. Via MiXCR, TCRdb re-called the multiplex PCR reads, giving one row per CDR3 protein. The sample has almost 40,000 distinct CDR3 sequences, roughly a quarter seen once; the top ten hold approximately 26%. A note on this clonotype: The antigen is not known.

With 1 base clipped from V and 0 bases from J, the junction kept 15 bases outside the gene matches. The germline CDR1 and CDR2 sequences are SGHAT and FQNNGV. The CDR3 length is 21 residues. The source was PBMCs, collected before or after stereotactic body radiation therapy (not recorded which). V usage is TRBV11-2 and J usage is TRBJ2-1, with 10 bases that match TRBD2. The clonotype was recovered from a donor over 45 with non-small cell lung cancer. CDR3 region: CASSLGFSGGPPFSSYNEQFF. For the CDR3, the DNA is TGTGCCAGCAGCTTAGGTTTTAGCGGGGGGCCACCTTTTAGCTCCTACAATGAGCAGTTCTTC.